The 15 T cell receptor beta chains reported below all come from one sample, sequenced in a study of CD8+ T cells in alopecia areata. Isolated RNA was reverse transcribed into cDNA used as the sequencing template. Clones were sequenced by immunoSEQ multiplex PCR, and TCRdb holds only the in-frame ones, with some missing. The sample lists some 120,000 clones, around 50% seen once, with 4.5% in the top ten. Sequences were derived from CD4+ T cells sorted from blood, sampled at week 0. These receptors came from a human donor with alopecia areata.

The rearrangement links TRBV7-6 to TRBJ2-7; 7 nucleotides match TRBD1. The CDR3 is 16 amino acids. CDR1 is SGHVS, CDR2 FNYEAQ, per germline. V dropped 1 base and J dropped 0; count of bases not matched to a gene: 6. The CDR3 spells CASSLDPDRSSYEQYF. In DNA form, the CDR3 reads TGTGCCAGCAGCTTAGACCCGGACAGGTCCTCCTACGAGCAGTACTTC.

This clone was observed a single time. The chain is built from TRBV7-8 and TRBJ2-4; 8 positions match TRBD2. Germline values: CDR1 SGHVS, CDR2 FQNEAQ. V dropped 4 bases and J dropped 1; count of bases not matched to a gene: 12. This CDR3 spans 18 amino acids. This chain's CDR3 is CASSYPLGRAEAKNIQYF. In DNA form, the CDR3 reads TGTGCCAGCAGCTACCCCCTCGGGAGGGCCGAGGCCAAAAACATTCAGTACTTC.

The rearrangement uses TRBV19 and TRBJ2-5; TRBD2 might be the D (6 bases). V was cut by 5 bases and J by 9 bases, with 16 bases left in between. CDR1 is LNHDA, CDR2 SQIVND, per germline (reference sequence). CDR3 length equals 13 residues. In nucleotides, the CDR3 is TGTGCCAGTAGTCCCGGAGGCCCGGGGGCCCAGTACTTC. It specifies CASSPGGPGAQYF.

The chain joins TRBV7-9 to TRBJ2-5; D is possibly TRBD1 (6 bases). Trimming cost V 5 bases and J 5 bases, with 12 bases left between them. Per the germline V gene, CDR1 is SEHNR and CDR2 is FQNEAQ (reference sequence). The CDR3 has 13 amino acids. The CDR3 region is CASSQRGGETQYF. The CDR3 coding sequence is TGTGCCAGCAGCCAAAGAGGGGGTGAGACCCAGTACTTC.

CDR3 DNA sequence: TGTGCCATCAGTGAAGGCGGGTCTGGGGAAAAACTGTTTTTT. It is translated as CAISEGGSGEKLFF. The V call is TRBV10-3, the J call TRBJ1-4, with D unclear. The CDR3 is 14 amino acids. The V gene's germline CDR1 is ENHRY and CDR2 SYGVKD. V lost 3 bases and J 8 bases, leaving 13 bases between the germline ends.

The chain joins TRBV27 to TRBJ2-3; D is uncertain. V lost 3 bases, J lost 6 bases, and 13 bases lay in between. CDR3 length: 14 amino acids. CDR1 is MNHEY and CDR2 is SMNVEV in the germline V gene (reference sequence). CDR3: CASSFGQEGDTQYF. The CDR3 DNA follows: TGTGCCAGCAGTTTTGGTCAGGAAGGGGATACGCAGTATTTT.

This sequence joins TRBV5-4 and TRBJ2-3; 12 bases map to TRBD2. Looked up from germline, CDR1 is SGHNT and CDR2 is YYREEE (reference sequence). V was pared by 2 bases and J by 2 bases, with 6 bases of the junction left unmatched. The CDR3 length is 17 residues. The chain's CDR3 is CASSFPTSGSATDTQYF. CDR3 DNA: TGTGCCAGCAGCTTCCCGACTAGCGGGAGTGCCACAGATACGCAGTATTTT. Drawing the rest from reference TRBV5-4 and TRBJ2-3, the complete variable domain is ETGVTQSPTHLIKTRGQQVTLRCSSQSGHNTVSWYQQALGQGPQFIFQYYREEENGRGNFPPRFSGLQFPNYSSELNVNALELDDSALYLCASSFPTSGSATDTQYFGPGTRLTVL.

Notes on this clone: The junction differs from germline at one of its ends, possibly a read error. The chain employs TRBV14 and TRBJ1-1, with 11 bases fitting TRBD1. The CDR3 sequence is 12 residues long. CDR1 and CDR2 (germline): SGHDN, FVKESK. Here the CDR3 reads CASSQRDRGAFF. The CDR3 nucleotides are TGTGCCAGTAGCCAGCGGGACAGGGGGGCTTTCTTT.

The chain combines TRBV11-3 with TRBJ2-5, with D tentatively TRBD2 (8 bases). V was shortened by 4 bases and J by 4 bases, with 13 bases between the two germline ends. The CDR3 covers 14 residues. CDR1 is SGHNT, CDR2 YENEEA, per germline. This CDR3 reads CASSSGGDRETQYF. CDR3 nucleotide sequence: TGTGCCAGCAGCTCGGGAGGGGACAGAGAGACCCAGTACTTC.

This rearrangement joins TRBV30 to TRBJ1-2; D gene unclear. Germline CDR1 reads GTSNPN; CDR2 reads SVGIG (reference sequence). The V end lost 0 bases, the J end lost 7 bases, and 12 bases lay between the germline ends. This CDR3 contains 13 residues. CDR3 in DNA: TGTGCCTGGAGTGTAAAGTCGGAGAGTGGCTACACCTTC. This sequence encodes CAWSVKSESGYTF.

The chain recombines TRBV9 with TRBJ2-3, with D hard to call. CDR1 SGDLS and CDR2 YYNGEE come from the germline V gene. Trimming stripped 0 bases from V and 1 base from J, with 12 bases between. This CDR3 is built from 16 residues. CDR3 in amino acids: CASSVVEAAGTDTQYF. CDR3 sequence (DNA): TGTGCCAGCAGCGTAGTAGAGGCAGCCGGCACAGATACGCAGTATTTT.

This CDR3 reads CASSLHRDDRLHNEQFF. The CDR3 coding sequence is TGTGCCAGCAGCTTACATCGAGACGACCGCCTCCACAATGAGCAGTTCTTC. The rearrangement links TRBV11-2 to TRBJ2-1, with D unresolved. Germline values: CDR1 SGHAT, CDR2 FQNNGV. Trimming took 2 bases from V and 5 from J, leaving 19 bases between them. The CDR3 is made up of 17 amino acids.

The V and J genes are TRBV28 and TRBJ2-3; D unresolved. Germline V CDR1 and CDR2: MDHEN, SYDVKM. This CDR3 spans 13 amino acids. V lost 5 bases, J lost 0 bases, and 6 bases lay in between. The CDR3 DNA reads TGTGCCAGCAGTGTTGTTAGCACAGATACGCAGTATTTT. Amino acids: CASSVVSTDTQYF.

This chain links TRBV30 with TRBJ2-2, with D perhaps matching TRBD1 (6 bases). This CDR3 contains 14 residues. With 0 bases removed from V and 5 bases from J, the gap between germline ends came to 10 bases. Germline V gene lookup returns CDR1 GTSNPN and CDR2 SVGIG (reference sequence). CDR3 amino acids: CAWSVRGWTGELFF. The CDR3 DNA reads TGTGCCTGGAGTGTTAGGGGGTGGACCGGGGAGCTGTTTTTT.

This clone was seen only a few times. CDR3 sequence (DNA): TGCGCCAGCAGACCTGACAGGGGGCGATCGGGGACTGAAGCTTTCTTT. This sequence encodes CASRPDRGRSGTEAFF. The chain uses TRBV5-1 and TRBJ1-1, with 10 bases that match TRBD1. The V gene's germline CDR1 is SGHRS and CDR2 YFSETQ. The ends lost 5 bases at V and 5 bases at J; junction bases unmatched: 12. CDR3 length: 16 amino acids.